This passage covers 32 T cell receptor beta chains from one sample sequenced in a study of T cell changes during pregnancy in multiple sclerosis. The data were produced by immunoSEQ multiplex PCR, yet TCRdb's version contains in-frame clones alone and is incomplete. The table lists about 46,000 clones, 85% to 95% of them singletons. The source material was CD4+ T cells from peripheral blood mononuclear cells, sampled in the second trimester of pregnancy. Receptor source: a female donor in good health, enrolled as a control in a pregnancy study.

This clone has a single count. The chain recombines TRBV11-1 with TRBJ2-7; 7 bases line up with TRBD1. V gave up 4 bases and J gave up 0 bases; unmatched junction bases: 6. CDR1 and CDR2 (germline): SGHAT, FQDESV (reference sequence). CDR3 length: 15 residues. The CDR3 nucleotides are TGTGCCAGCAGCTATGGGGACAGCCCCTCCTACGAGCAGTACTTC. Its protein product is CASSYGDSPSYEQYF.

J is TRBJ2-7 and V is TRBV5-4; D uncertain. V lost 4 bases to trimming and J lost 5 bases, with 13 bases between them. Germline V gene lookup returns CDR1 SGHNT and CDR2 YYREEE (reference sequence). The CDR3 extends over 13 amino acids. The CDR3 sequence is CASSIRRDDEQYF. The CDR3 nucleotides read TGTGCCAGCAGCATAAGGAGAGATGACGAGCAGTACTTC.

The rearrangement joins TRBV4-3 to TRBJ2-1; TRBD2 aligns across 7 bases. Trimming cost V 3 bases and J 10 bases; bases outside gene matches: 6. CDR1 and CDR2 (germline): LGHNA, YSLEER. CDR3 length: 13 residues. CDR3 DNA: TGCGCCAGCAGCCAGGCTAGCGGCTACGAGCAGTTCTTC. Translation: CASSQASGYEQFF.

The chain combines TRBV6-1 with TRBJ2-7, with 12 bases aligning to TRBD2. V trimming: 3 bases; J trimming: 7 bases; junction bases outside the gene matches: 7. From germline, CDR1 is MNHNS and CDR2 SASEGT. The CDR3 totals 15 residues. CDR3 coding DNA: TGTGCCAGCAGTGACTCTAGCGGGGGGGCTAGTGAGCAGTACTTC. The encoded protein is CASSDSSGGASEQYF.

The chain links TRBV7-2 to TRBJ2-7; 8 positions match TRBD1. V was pared by 4 bases and J by 6 bases, with 8 bases of the junction left unmatched. Germline CDR1 reads SGHTA; CDR2 reads FQGNSA. The CDR3 is 14 residues long. CDR3 in DNA: TGTGCCAGCAGCTCCACGACAGGGGTTATCGAGCAGTACTTC. This sequence encodes CASSSTTGVIEQYF.

The V call is TRBV30, the J call TRBJ1-4; 8 bases map to TRBD1. The CDR3 sequence is 14 residues long. V shed 2 bases and J 7 bases; nucleotides not matched to a gene: 6. Germline CDR1 is GTSNPN and CDR2 is SVGIG (reference sequence). The CDR3 bases are TGTGCCTGGAGTTTACAGGGGGTGGTTGAAAAACTGTTTTTT. Protein product: CAWSLQGVVEKLFF.

V and J are TRBV4-2 and TRBJ2-3; 9 bases fit TRBD2. After removal of 2 bases from V and 1 base from J, the junction contained 10 bases not matched to a gene. CDR1 is LGHNA, CDR2 YNFKEQ, per germline. The length of the CDR3 is 18 residues. The CDR3 DNA sequence: TGTGCCAGCAGCCAAAGGGGCTGGGAGCGGGGGGGCACAGATACGCAGTATTTT. Translation: CASSQRGWERGGTDTQYF.

The chain is built from TRBV5-3 and TRBJ1-6; D might be TRBD1 (5 bases). TRBV5-3 is an ORF for which the function is uncertain. V lost 2 bases and J 7 bases, leaving 13 bases between the germline ends. This CDR3 is built from 15 residues. This chain's CDR3 is CARSFLTGVNSPLHF. The CDR3 DNA sequence: TGTGCCAGAAGCTTCCTTACGGGGGTAAATTCACCCCTCCACTTT.

This clone was counted once. The genes are TRBV5-4 and TRBJ1-4; 7 positions match TRBD1. J gave up 3 bases and V 4 bases, and 3 bases lay outside the gene matches. The CDR3 is 14 amino acids. CDR1 SGHNT and CDR2 YYREEE come from the germline V gene (reference sequence). The CDR3 DNA reads as TGTGCCAGCAGCCCGGGACAGCCTAATGAAAAACTGTTTTTT. This gives the protein CASSPGQPNEKLFF.

This rearrangement joins TRBV12-5 to TRBJ2-7; D possibly corresponds to TRBD1 (6 bases). Deletions cut 2 bases from V and 3 bases from J, with 11 bases between. This CDR3 region has 14 residues. The germline CDR1 and CDR2 sequences are LGHNT and FRNRAP. CDR3 sequence (DNA): TGTGCTAGTGGTTTGTCCACAGGGAACTACGAGCAGTACTTC. It specifies CASGLSTGNYEQYF.

The chain recombines TRBV5-1 with TRBJ1-4, with D perhaps TRBD1 (5 bases). CDR3 size: 14 residues. The V end was cut by 2 bases, the J end by 8 bases, with 13 bases between. Per germline, CDR1 SGHRS and CDR2 YFSETQ. The CDR3 DNA reads as TGCGCCAGCAGCTTTCAGGGCGGAGGGGAAAAACTGTTTTTT. Residues: CASSFQGGGEKLFF.

This chain links TRBV5-4 with TRBJ1-2; maybe TRBD1 (5 bases). CDR1 and CDR2 from the germline V gene are SGHNT and YYREEE (reference sequence). CDR3 size: 15 residues. Trimming removed 4 bases at V and 7 bases at J, with 20 bases between. The DNA for the CDR3 is TGTGCCAGCAGCCCTAGACAGCCCCCCTATGTTGGCTACACCTTC. Its translation is CASSPRQPPYVGYTF.

This clone has only a few counts. This chain uses TRBV20-1 with TRBJ1-2; possibly TRBD1 for D (5 bases). This CDR3 region has 11 residues. Trimming took off 6 bases at V and 3 bases at J, with 8 bases between the two ends. The germline V gene encodes CDR1 DFQATT and CDR2 SNEGSKA (reference sequence). CDR3 sequence (DNA): TGCAGTGCGGGGGAGGACTATGGCTACACCTTC. Protein: CSAGEDYGYTF.

This chain joins TRBV15 and TRBJ2-5; 10 positions agree with TRBD2. Trimming took 0 bases from V and 3 from J; bases not matched to a gene: 4. CDR1 is LNHNV, CDR2 YYDKDF, per germline (reference sequence). The CDR3 extends over 16 amino acids. Here the CDR3 DNA reads TGTGCCACCAGCAGAGATAGAGCGGGGGGGAAAGAGACCCAGTACTTC. Translated: CATSRDRAGGKETQYF. The entire variable domain, with the rest obtained from reference TRBV15 and TRBJ2-5, is as follows: DAMVIQNPRYQVTQFGKPVTLSCSQTLNHNVMYWYQQKSSQAPKLLFHYYDKDFNNEADTPDNFQSRRPNTSFCFLDIRSPGLGDTAMYLCATSRDRAGGKETQYFGPGTRLLVL.

This sequence joins TRBV6-1 and TRBJ2-1, with D possibly TRBD2 on 6 matching bases. Germline CDR1 reads MNHNS; CDR2 reads SASEGT. V lost 4 bases and J 0 bases, leaving 13 bases between the germline ends. The length of the CDR3 is 16 residues. CDR3 in amino acids: CASSARRGDSYNEQFF. In DNA, the CDR3 is TGTGCCAGCAGTGCCCGGCGGGGAGACTCCTACAATGAGCAGTTCTTC.

The chain couples TRBV25-1 to TRBJ1-1, with D possibly being TRBD1 (5 bases). CDR3 length: 14 residues. Germline-derived CDR1 and CDR2 are MGHDK and SYGVNS. Trimming removed 3 bases at V and 11 bases at J, with 19 bases between. DNA of the CDR3: TGTGCCAGCAGTGATTGGGGCAGGGCCGTGAATGCTTTCTTT. The encoded protein is CASSDWGRAVNAFF.

The rearrangement joins TRBV4-2 to TRBJ2-2; 11 nucleotides align to TRBD1. Germline CDR1 LGHNA, CDR2 YNFKEQ. CDR3 length: 16 amino acids. The J segment lost 6 bases and the V segment lost 5 bases, leaving 8 bases of the junction unmatched. CDR3 loop: CASSYPGTGGPGELFF. For the CDR3, the DNA is TGTGCCAGCAGCTATCCCGGGACAGGGGGTCCCGGGGAGCTGTTTTTT.

The V call is TRBV9, the J call TRBJ2-1; 9 nucleotides agree with TRBD2. V shed 7 bases, J shed 8 bases, and the junction held 7 bases outside the gene matches. CDR1 is SGDLS and CDR2 is YYNGEE in the germline V gene. This CDR3 contains 13 residues. The CDR3: CASQEVAGDEQFF. CDR3 nucleotide sequence: TGTGCCAGCCAAGAAGTAGCGGGGGATGAGCAGTTCTTC. Filled out from reference TRBV9 and TRBJ2-1, the complete variable domain reads DSGVTQTPKHLITATGQRVTLRCSPRSGDLSVYWYQQSLDQGLQFLIQYYNGEERAKGNILERFSAQQFPDLHSELNLSSLELGDSALYFCASQEVAGDEQFFGPGTRLTVL.

V and J are TRBV30 and TRBJ2-5; a possible D gene is TRBD2 (6 bases). Germline CDR1 is GTSNPN and CDR2 is SVGIG (reference sequence). The CDR3 runs 13 residues. Trimming removed 4 bases at V and 4 bases at J, with 13 bases between. DNA for the CDR3: TGTGCCTGGAATCAGGGAGGAACAGAGACCCAGTACTTC. This encodes CAWNQGGTETQYF.

The chain combines TRBV5-3 with TRBJ1-2, with 7 nucleotides matching TRBD1. TRBV5-3 is an ORF, and what it does is uncertain. The V gene end was trimmed by 1 base and the J gene end by 4 bases; junction bases not matched to a gene: 4. There are 14 residues in the CDR3. CDR3 amino acids: CARSLKGAFYGYTF. CDR3 DNA sequence: TGTGCCAGAAGCTTGAAGGGGGCCTTCTATGGCTACACCTTC.

J is TRBJ1-1 and V is TRBV18, with TRBD1 matching 9 bases. The V segment lost 4 bases and the J segment 1 base; nucleotides outside the gene matches: 7. Per germline, CDR1 KGHSH and CDR2 LQKENI. The CDR3 is 16 residues long. This CDR3 is CASSLGQGDRNTEAFF. CDR3 sequence (DNA): TGTGCCAGCTCACTGGGACAGGGCGATCGGAACACTGAAGCTTTCTTT.

The chain carries TRBV4-2 and TRBJ1-2; TRBD1 aligns across 8 bases. The germline V gene encodes CDR1 LGHNA and CDR2 YNFKEQ. CDR3 length: 16 amino acids. Unmatched junction bases numbered 8, after V lost 1 base and J lost 4 bases. The CDR3 DNA sequence: TGTGCCAGCAGCCAAGGCGGACAGGGAATTCGCTATGGCTACACCTTC. Protein sequence: CASSQGGQGIRYGYTF.

The J gene is TRBJ1-2, the V gene TRBV19, with TRBD1 matching 8 bases. Unmatched junction bases numbered 2, after V lost 6 bases and J lost 2 bases. The germline V gene has CDR1 LNHDA and CDR2 SQIVND (reference sequence). CDR3 length equals 13 residues. The CDR3 region is CASRQGGNYGYTF. Written as DNA, the CDR3 is TGTGCCAGTAGACAGGGGGGGAACTATGGCTACACCTTC.

The rearrangement links TRBV25-1 to TRBJ2-1; TRBD2 matches 9 bases. With V trimmed by 5 bases and J by 9 bases, 14 bases remained unmatched. Germline-derived CDR1 and CDR2 are MGHDK and SYGVNS. The CDR3 totals 16 residues. The CDR3 here is CASSRRGAGGRREQFF. The CDR3, as DNA: TGTGCCAGCAGTCGAAGGGGAGCGGGGGGACGCCGTGAGCAGTTCTTC.

The chain links TRBV6-1 to TRBJ1-1; 7 bases match TRBD1. CDR1 and CDR2 from the germline V gene are MNHNS and SASEGT. The CDR3 has 13 amino acids. Trimming at V came to 6 bases and at J to 4 bases, leaving 5 bases not matched to a gene. In DNA form, the CDR3 reads TGTGCCAGCAGCGACAGGGTAGGCACTGAAGCTTTCTTT. Translating it yields CASSDRVGTEAFF.

The chain couples TRBV7-9 to TRBJ2-7; 15 bases line up with TRBD2. V gave up 5 bases and J gave up 4 bases; unmatched junction bases: 3. The CDR3 is 15 amino acids. Germline CDR1 reads SEHNR; CDR2 reads FQNEAQ (reference sequence). CDR3 sequence reads: CASSTGTSGGYEQYF. The DNA for the CDR3 is TGTGCCAGCAGCACAGGGACTAGCGGGGGGTACGAGCAGTACTTC.

The chain links TRBV15 to TRBJ1-5, with D possibly being TRBD1 (6 bases). This CDR3 spans 16 amino acids. The germline V gene encodes CDR1 LNHNV and CDR2 YYDKDF (reference sequence). The V end was cut by 0 bases, the J end by 3 bases, with 12 bases between. The CDR3 coding sequence is TGTGCCACCAGCAGAGATTCGGGGGGCCCCAATCAGCCCCAGCATTTT. Protein product: CATSRDSGGPNQPQHF.

The chain uses TRBV19 and TRBJ1-4, with TRBD1 matching 7 bases. Germline CDR1 is LNHDA and CDR2 is SQIVND (reference sequence). Losses at the gene ends were 5 bases for V and 7 bases for J; bases not matched to a gene: 13. The length of the CDR3 is 16 residues. The CDR3 DNA follows: TGTGCCAGTAGTTCAGAATACAGGGGCCGGGGTGAAAAACTGTTTTTT. Residues: CASSSEYRGRGEKLFF.

The chain uses TRBV4-2 and TRBJ2-5; D perhaps matches TRBD2 (5 bases). Looked up from germline, CDR1 is LGHNA and CDR2 is YNFKEQ. With 1 base removed from V and 1 base from J, the gap between germline ends came to 16 bases. The length of the CDR3 is 17 residues. The CDR3 loop reads CASSQGEILYTQETQYF. CDR3 DNA sequence: TGTGCCAGCAGCCAAGGGGAGATTCTCTACACCCAAGAGACCCAGTACTTC.

This sequence joins TRBV9 and TRBJ2-4; TRBD2 matches at 9 bases. The V and J ends lost 0 bases and 4 bases, in that order; junction bases with no gene match: 23. The CDR3 runs 22 residues. Germline assignment: CDR1 SGDLS and CDR2 YYNGEE. CDR3 sequence: CASSVGGWASGARTNEKNIQYF. CDR3 nucleotides: TGTGCCAGCAGCGTAGGAGGGTGGGCTAGCGGGGCGCGAACAAACGAGAAAAACATTCAGTACTTC.

The chain carries TRBV2 and TRBJ2-5, with 8 bases that match TRBD2. CDR1 and CDR2 (germline): SNHLY, FYNNEI. Trimming cost V 7 bases and J 3 bases; bases outside gene matches: 13. The CDR3 length is 16 residues. The CDR3 DNA reads as TGTGCCAGCAAGCCGGGACTAGTTTCAGGGAAAGAGACCCAGTACTTC. Its translation: CASKPGLVSGKETQYF.

This chain joins TRBV7-2 and TRBJ1-1; 7 nucleotides align to TRBD1. The V gene's germline CDR1 is SGHTA and CDR2 FQGNSA. V was clipped by 5 bases and J by 3 bases; unmatched bases: 15. This CDR3 is 17 amino acids long. CDR3 coding DNA: TGTGCCAGCAGCCTTGGGACAGATTTCTTTAGGCACACTGAAGCTTTCTTT. Protein: CASSLGTDFFRHTEAFF.